The text below deals with one T cell receptor (beta chain). This specimen comes from a study of PD-1 blockade in classical Hodgkin lymphoma. Unmatched junction bases numbered 9, after V lost 5 bases and J lost 7 bases. CDR1 and CDR2 from the germline V gene are MNHEY and SMNVEV (reference sequence). The CDR3 loop spans 15 amino acids. Autologous stem cell transplantation was followed by relapse in every patient, and brentuximab vedotin exposure varied. Sequenced by immunoSEQ multiplex PCR; TCRdb stores in-frame clones only, minus some. This table holds about 15,000 clones, approximately 80% found once.

The specimen comprised peripheral blood mononuclear cells (PBMCs), sampled before the second cycle of nivolumab. The genes are TRBV27 and TRBJ1-4; 8 nucleotides align to TRBD1. This receptor was identified in a human donor with classical Hodgkin lymphoma. CDR3 region: CASSRRTGRGEKLFF. The CDR3, as DNA: TGTGCCAGCAGTCGCCGGACAGGGAGAGGTGAAAAACTGTTTTTT.